This T cell receptor (beta chain) originates from a study of T cell responses to AZD1222 COVID-19 vaccine. Overall study results and limits: Dominant CD4 TCR responses targeted spike regions 160-218 and 743-854. Seropositive AZD1222 recipients at baseline numbered only five or six. Repertoires were collected only later (after the peak T cell response had occurred). Unmutated regions of variants are reportedly targeted by nearly half of spike-specific TCRs.

This CDR3 comprises 16 residues. J lost 8 bases, V lost 7 bases, and 15 bases had no gene match. CDR1 is SGHRS, CDR2 YFSETQ, per germline. Generated by immunoSEQ multiplex PCR, the TCRdb table keeps only in-frame clones and is missing some. In the table there are about 150,000 clones, more than 90% of which are singletons. On this clone: As yet, its antigen is unknown.

This chain joins TRBV5-1 and TRBJ1-4; 9 bases line up with TRBD1. The clonotype comes from an adult who received the AZD1222 COVID-19 vaccine. The specimen was peripheral blood, collected 28 days after the second AZD1222 dose. DNA for the CDR3: TGCGCCAGCCGCCGGGGACAGGGAAGGTCTAGGGAAAAACTGTTTTTT. Translated: CASRRGQGRSREKLFF.